This T cell receptor (beta chain) was observed in a study of OX40 agonist ivuxolimab in advanced cancers. V dropped 1 base and J dropped 6 bases, with 6 bases sitting between them. Germline V gene sequence: CDR1 LNHDA, CDR2 SQIVND (reference sequence). This CDR3 spans 13 amino acids. The protocol was immunoSEQ multiplex PCR, while the TCRdb copy is restricted to in-frame clones and leaves out a portion. The sample contains just over 90,000 clones, around 94% of which appear only once. Sample: CD4+ or CD8+ T cells sorted from blood, taken in a trial of the OX40 agonist ivuxolimab. V usage is TRBV19 and J usage is TRBJ2-2; D remains unclear. The receptor was isolated from an adult with an advanced solid tumor such as melanoma, head and neck, liver or kidney cancer. CDR3: CASSIGTPGELFF. The DNA for the CDR3 is TGTGCCAGTAGTATAGGGACCCCCGGGGAGCTGTTTTTT.